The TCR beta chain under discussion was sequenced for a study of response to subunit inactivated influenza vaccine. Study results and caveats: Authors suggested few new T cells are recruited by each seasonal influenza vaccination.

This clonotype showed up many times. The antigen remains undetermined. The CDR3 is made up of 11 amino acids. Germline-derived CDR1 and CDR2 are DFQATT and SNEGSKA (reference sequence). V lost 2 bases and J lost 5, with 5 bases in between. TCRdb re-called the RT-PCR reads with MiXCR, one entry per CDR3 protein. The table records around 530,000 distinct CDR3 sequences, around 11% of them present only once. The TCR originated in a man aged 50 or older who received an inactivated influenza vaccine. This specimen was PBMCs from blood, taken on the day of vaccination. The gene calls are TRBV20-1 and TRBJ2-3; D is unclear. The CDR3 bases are TGCAGTGCTAGACGCTTAGATACGCAGTATTTT. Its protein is CSARRLDTQYF.